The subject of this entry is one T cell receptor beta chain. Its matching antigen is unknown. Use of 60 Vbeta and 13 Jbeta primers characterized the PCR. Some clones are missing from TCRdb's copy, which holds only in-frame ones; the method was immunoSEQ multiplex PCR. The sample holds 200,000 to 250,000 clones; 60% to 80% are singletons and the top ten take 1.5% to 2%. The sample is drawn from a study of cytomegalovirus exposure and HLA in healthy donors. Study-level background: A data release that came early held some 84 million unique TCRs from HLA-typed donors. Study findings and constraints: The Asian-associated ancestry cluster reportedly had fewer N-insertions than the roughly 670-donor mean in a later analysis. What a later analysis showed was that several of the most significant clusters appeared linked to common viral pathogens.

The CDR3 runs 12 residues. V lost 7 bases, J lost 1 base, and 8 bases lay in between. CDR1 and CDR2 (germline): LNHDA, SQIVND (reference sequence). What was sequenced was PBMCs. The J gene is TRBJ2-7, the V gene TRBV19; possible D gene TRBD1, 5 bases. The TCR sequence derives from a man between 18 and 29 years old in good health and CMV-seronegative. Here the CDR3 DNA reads TGTGCCAGTAATTCAGGGTCCTACGAGCAGTACTTC. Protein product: CASNSGSYEQYF.